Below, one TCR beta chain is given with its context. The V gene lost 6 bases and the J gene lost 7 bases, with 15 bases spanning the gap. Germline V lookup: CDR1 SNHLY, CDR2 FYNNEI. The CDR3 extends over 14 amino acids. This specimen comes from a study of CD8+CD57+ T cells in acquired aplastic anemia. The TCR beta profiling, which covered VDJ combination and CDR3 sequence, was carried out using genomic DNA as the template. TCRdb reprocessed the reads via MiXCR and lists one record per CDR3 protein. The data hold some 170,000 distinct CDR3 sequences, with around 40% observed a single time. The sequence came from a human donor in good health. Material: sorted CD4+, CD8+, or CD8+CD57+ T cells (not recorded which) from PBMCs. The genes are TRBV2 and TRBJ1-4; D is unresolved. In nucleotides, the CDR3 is TGTGCCAGCAGCGAGATGCGCCTAAGTGAAAAACTGTTTTTT. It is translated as CASSEMRLSEKLFF.